This T cell receptor beta chain was captured by sequencing in a study of OX40 agonist ivuxolimab in advanced cancers. Study details: Patients received ivuxolimab, an agonistic anti-OX40 (CD134) antibody. Whole-study findings and limits: Expanded clones were, on average, more numerous among CD8+ T cells than CD4+.

Regarding this clone: Its cognate antigen is unknown.

Patients were ineligible given autoimmune disease history or systemic immunosuppression. Generated by immunoSEQ multiplex PCR, the TCRdb table keeps only in-frame clones and is missing some. There are about 86,000 clones in the sample; 92% occur only once, and 0.9% to 1.2% lies in the top ten. The germline V gene has CDR1 SGHAT and CDR2 FQDESV (reference sequence). The CDR3 has 15 amino acids. Trimming at V came to 5 bases and at J to 6 bases, leaving 8 bases not matched to a gene. Specimen: CD4+ or CD8+ T cells sorted from blood, collected in a trial of the OX40 agonist ivuxolimab. The sequence was collected from an adult with an advanced solid tumor such as melanoma, head and neck, liver or kidney cancer. The chain couples TRBV11-1 to TRBJ2-5, with 11 bases aligning to TRBD2. The CDR3 coding sequence is TGTGCCAGCAGCCAGACTAGCGGGATGGGTCAGACCCAGTACTTC. This gives the protein CASSQTSGMGQTQYF.